A selection of T cell receptor beta chains follows, all from one sample in a study of vaccination and CD4 T cells after COVID-19. TCRdb independently ran MiXCR on the PCR reads; one entry per CDR3 protein. This sample carries approximately 4,600 distinct CDR3 sequences, 29% of them seen once, and the ten largest clones take about 45%. Antigens for these TCRs are unknown. The sample was CD4+ T cells from blood, cultured in vitro. All receptors come from a human donor in good health. The CDR3 runs from the conserved cysteine through the conserved F or W. Each record gives: V gene, clone size, J gene, D gene, CDR3 DNA, CDR3 protein. The D gene is left open where the match is weak. A clone size is listed for some rows: how often the clone was seen (once, few, many), or a class if it is expanded.

V gene: TRBV5-8
clone size: -
J gene: TRBJ1-1
D gene: TRBD1
CDR3 DNA: TGTGCCAGCAGCCGCCACCGGGACAGGGGGGCTGAAGCTTTCTTT
CDR3 protein: CASSRHRDRGAEAFF

V gene: TRBV12-3/TRBV12-4
clone size: few
J gene: TRBJ1-5
D gene: -
CDR3 DNA: TGTGCCAGCAGTTTGGGAGGGCTTCAGCCCCAGCATTTT
CDR3 protein: CASSLGGLQPQHF

V gene: TRBV20-1
clone size: few
J gene: TRBJ1-1
D gene: -
CDR3 DNA: TGCAGTGCTAGTAGACAGGCGTTGAACACTGAAGCTTTCTTT
CDR3 protein: CSASRQALNTEAFF

V gene: TRBV7-2
clone size: few
J gene: TRBJ2-7
D gene: TRBD1
CDR3 DNA: TGTGCCAGCAGTAAGGAACAGGGGGCCTACGAGCAGTACTTC
CDR3 protein: CASSKEQGAYEQYF

V gene: TRBV7-2
clone size: few
J gene: TRBJ2-4
D gene: TRBD2
CDR3 DNA: TGTGCCAGCAGCTCGTACGGGTCGGGGGGAAACATTCAGTACTTC
CDR3 protein: CASSSYGSGGNIQYF

V gene: TRBV2
clone size: -
J gene: TRBJ2-7
D gene: -
CDR3 DNA: TGTGCCAGCAGTCAATATGACGAGCAGTACTTC
CDR3 protein: CASSQYDEQYF

V gene: TRBV20-1
clone size: few
J gene: TRBJ2-1
D gene: TRBD2
CDR3 DNA: TGCAGTGCTAGAGAAGCTAGCGGGAGGGGCGAGCAGTTCTTC
CDR3 protein: CSAREASGRGEQFF

V gene: TRBV6-2/TRBV6-3
clone size: -
J gene: TRBJ2-7
D gene: TRBD2
CDR3 DNA: TGTGCCAGCAGTTACTACTCGGGACTAGCGGGGTATAAGTACGAGCAGTACTTC
CDR3 protein: CASSYYSGLAGYKYEQYF

V gene: TRBV15
clone size: -
J gene: TRBJ2-3
D gene: -
CDR3 DNA: TGTGCCACCGCGTGGGGTAGCACAGATACGCAGTATTTT
CDR3 protein: CATAWGSTDTQYF

V gene: TRBV6-1
clone size: -
J gene: TRBJ2-7
D gene: TRBD1
CDR3 DNA: TGTGCCACCGTCTGGGAGACAGGGAACTACGAGCAGTACTTC
CDR3 protein: CATVWETGNYEQYF

V gene: TRBV20-1
clone size: few
J gene: TRBJ2-3
D gene: -
CDR3 DNA: TGCAGTGGCCTTCGCGGGCGAAACACAGATACGCAGTATTTT
CDR3 protein: CSGLRGRNTDTQYF

V gene: TRBV7-9
clone size: few
J gene: TRBJ2-5
D gene: -
CDR3 DNA: TGTGCCAGCAGCTTCGATTATACCCAGTACTTC
CDR3 protein: CASSFDYTQYF

V gene: TRBV19
clone size: -
J gene: TRBJ1-2
D gene: -
CDR3 DNA: TGTGTCAGTAGTTGGCAGAGCTATGGCTACACCTTC
CDR3 protein: CVSSWQSYGYTF

V gene: TRBV12-3/TRBV12-4
clone size: once
J gene: TRBJ2-3
D gene: -
CDR3 DNA: TGTGCCAGCAGTAAGAACACCGATACGCAGTATTTT
CDR3 protein: CASSKNTDTQYF

V gene: TRBV20-1
clone size: few
J gene: TRBJ1-3
D gene: -
CDR3 DNA: TGCAGTGCTAGAGATCCTACAGGCATCTCTGGAAACACCATATATTTT
CDR3 protein: CSARDPTGISGNTIYF

V gene: TRBV6-5
clone size: -
J gene: TRBJ2-1
D gene: -
CDR3 DNA: TGTGCCAGCAGTTACCGCGAGCGGTACAATGAGCAGTTCTTC
CDR3 protein: CASSYRERYNEQFF

V gene: TRBV7-9
clone size: -
J gene: TRBJ1-6
D gene: -
CDR3 DNA: TGTGCCAGCAGCCCAAGTGGGGCAAGGGTTCGTAATTCACCCCTCCACTTT
CDR3 protein: CASSPSGARVRNSPLHF

V gene: TRBV7-2
clone size: -
J gene: TRBJ2-1
D gene: TRBD2
CDR3 DNA: TGTGCCAGCAGCTTAGGATTGGCGGGAGGGCCTTATGAGCAGTTCTTC
CDR3 protein: CASSLGLAGGPYEQFF

V gene: TRBV30
clone size: few
J gene: TRBJ1-6
D gene: TRBD1
CDR3 DNA: TGTGCCTGGAGGCCCGGGACAGACAATTCACCCCTCCACTTT
CDR3 protein: CAWRPGTDNSPLHF

V gene: TRBV10-1
clone size: -
J gene: TRBJ2-7
D gene: TRBD1
CDR3 DNA: TGCGCCAGCAGTGGATGGACAGGGGGCGACGAGCAGTACTTC
CDR3 protein: CASSGWTGGDEQYF

V gene: TRBV7-2
clone size: few
J gene: TRBJ2-5
D gene: TRBD2
CDR3 DNA: TGTGCCAGCAGCGCTACTAGCGGGGAAGAGACCCAGTACTTC
CDR3 protein: CASSATSGEETQYF

V gene: TRBV11-2
clone size: few
J gene: TRBJ2-7
D gene: -
CDR3 DNA: TGTGCCAGCAGCCTCGTTGGGGGTATAGTGTACTTC
CDR3 protein: CASSLVGGIVYF

V gene: TRBV6-1
clone size: -
J gene: TRBJ2-4
D gene: -
CDR3 DNA: TGTGCCAGCAGTGAAGACAGAGCCAAAAACATTCAGTACTTC
CDR3 protein: CASSEDRAKNIQYF

V gene: TRBV29-1
clone size: -
J gene: TRBJ2-7
D gene: TRBD1
CDR3 DNA: TGCAGCGTTAGCTTCAGACAGGGCCACGAGCAGTACTTC
CDR3 protein: CSVSFRQGHEQYF

V gene: TRBV7-6
clone size: -
J gene: TRBJ1-1
D gene: -
CDR3 DNA: TGTGCCGGCAGCTTAGGGGTGGCGGCCTCGGGCACTGAAGCTTTCTTT
CDR3 protein: CAGSLGVAASGTEAFF

V gene: TRBV27
clone size: few
J gene: TRBJ2-7
D gene: TRBD2
CDR3 DNA: TGTGCCAGCAGTTTACCCCCCTCGGGGGGACCCTACGCGGAGCAGTACTTC
CDR3 protein: CASSLPPSGGPYAEQYF

V gene: TRBV5-1
clone size: -
J gene: TRBJ2-7
D gene: -
CDR3 DNA: TGCGCCAGCAGCTTAGGGACGGAGGGCGAGCAGTACTTC
CDR3 protein: CASSLGTEGEQYF

V gene: TRBV15
clone size: -
J gene: TRBJ1-6
D gene: -
CDR3 DNA: TGTGCCACCAGCAGCGGGGGGGTCTATAATTCACCCCTCCACTTT
CDR3 protein: CATSSGGVYNSPLHF

V gene: TRBV11-3
clone size: few
J gene: TRBJ2-3
D gene: -
CDR3 DNA: TGTGCCAGCAGCTCCCCGGGTGGAGGGAACGCAGATACGCAGTATTTT
CDR3 protein: CASSSPGGGNADTQYF

V gene: TRBV29-1
clone size: -
J gene: TRBJ2-5
D gene: -
CDR3 DNA: TGCAGCGTGGGAGCATTTAGCAGCCAAGAGACCCAGTACTTC
CDR3 protein: CSVGAFSSQETQYF

V gene: TRBV20-1
clone size: -
J gene: TRBJ2-3
D gene: -
CDR3 DNA: TGCAGTGCTGTAACTAGCTTACGCACAGATACGCAGTATTTT
CDR3 protein: CSAVTSLRTDTQYF

V gene: TRBV30
clone size: -
J gene: TRBJ2-1
D gene: TRBD2
CDR3 DNA: TGTGCCTGGACGGTTGGGATCCTAGCGGGAGGTGAGCAGTTCTTC
CDR3 protein: CAWTVGILAGGEQFF

V gene: TRBV27
clone size: -
J gene: TRBJ1-4
D gene: -
CDR3 DNA: TGTGCCAGCAGGCCCAACGGTCTTGGGACACGCGCCTTTGGACTGTTTTTT
CDR3 protein: CASRPNGLGTRAFGLFF

V gene: TRBV15
clone size: few
J gene: TRBJ2-7
D gene: TRBD1
CDR3 DNA: TGTGCCACCAGCAGAGTCTCGACAGGGAGCTCCTACGAGCAGTACTTC
CDR3 protein: CATSRVSTGSSYEQYF

V gene: TRBV2
clone size: -
J gene: TRBJ2-1
D gene: -
CDR3 DNA: TGTGCCAGCAGTGCCGGGACTGCCGACTACAATGAGCAGTTCTTC
CDR3 protein: CASSAGTADYNEQFF

V gene: TRBV27
clone size: large
J gene: TRBJ1-2
D gene: -
CDR3 DNA: TGTGCCAGCAGTTTGGGACCGGCCTACAGCTATGGCTACACCTTC
CDR3 protein: CASSLGPAYSYGYTF

V gene: TRBV24-1
clone size: few
J gene: TRBJ2-3
D gene: TRBD2
CDR3 DNA: TGTGCCACCTCGGGGGGAGGGATCCCAGATACGCAGTATTTT
CDR3 protein: CATSGGGIPDTQYF

V gene: TRBV24-1
clone size: -
J gene: TRBJ2-2
D gene: -
CDR3 DNA: TGTGCCACCCGGGGGTATGGCACCGGGGAGCTGTTTTTT
CDR3 protein: CATRGYGTGELFF

V gene: TRBV29-1
clone size: -
J gene: TRBJ2-5
D gene: -
CDR3 DNA: TGCAGCGCCGCTCGTACAGTCCAAGAGACCCAGTACTTC
CDR3 protein: CSAARTVQETQYF